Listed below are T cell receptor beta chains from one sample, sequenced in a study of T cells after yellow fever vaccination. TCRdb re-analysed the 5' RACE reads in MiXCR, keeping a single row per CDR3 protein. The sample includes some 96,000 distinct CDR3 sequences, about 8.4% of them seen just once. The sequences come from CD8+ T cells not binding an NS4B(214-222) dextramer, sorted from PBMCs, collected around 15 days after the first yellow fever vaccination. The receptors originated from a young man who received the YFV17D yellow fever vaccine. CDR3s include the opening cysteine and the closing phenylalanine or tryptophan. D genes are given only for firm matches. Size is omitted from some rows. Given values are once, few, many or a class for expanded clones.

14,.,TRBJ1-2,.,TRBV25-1,CASSGTVSNYGYTF,TGTGCCAGCAGTGGGACAGTATCTAACTATGGCTACACCTTC
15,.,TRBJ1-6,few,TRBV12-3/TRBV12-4,CASSPVAGPNSPLHF,TGTGCCAGCAGCCCCGTGGCCGGCCCCAATTCACCCCTCCACTTT
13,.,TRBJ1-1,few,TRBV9,CASSVEGNTEAFF,TGTGCCAGCAGCGTAGAGGGGAACACTGAAGCTTTCTTT
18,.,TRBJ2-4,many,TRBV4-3,CASSQDSGPAGAKNIQYF,TGCGCCAGCAGCCAAGATAGCGGCCCCGCCGGGGCCAAAAACATTCAGTACTTC
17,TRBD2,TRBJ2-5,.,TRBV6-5,CASSFGGTSGAQETQYF,TGTGCCAGCAGTTTTGGGGGGACTAGCGGGGCCCAAGAGACCCAGTACTTC
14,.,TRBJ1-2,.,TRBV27,CASRGPQNYYGYTF,TGTGCCAGCCGCGGGCCGCAGAACTACTATGGCTACACCTTC
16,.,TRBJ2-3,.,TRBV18,CASSKTTGVPTDTQYF,TGTGCCAGCTCAAAAACGACCGGGGTACCCACAGATACGCAGTATTTT
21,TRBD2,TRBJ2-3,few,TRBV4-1,CASSPPPGALAGAEVGDTQYF,TGCGCCAGCAGCCCCCCACCGGGTGCCCTAGCGGGGGCTGAAGTTGGGGATACGCAGTATTTT
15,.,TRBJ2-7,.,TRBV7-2,CASSLEKASSYEQYF,TGTGCCAGCAGCTTAGAGAAAGCCAGCTCCTACGAGCAGTACTTC
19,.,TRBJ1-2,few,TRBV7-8,CASSLAGISGLGSVYGYTF,TGTGCCAGCAGCTTAGCCGGGATTTCGGGACTCGGATCGGTGTATGGCTACACCTTC
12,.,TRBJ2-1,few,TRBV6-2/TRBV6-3,CASSYSYNEQFF,TGTGCCAGCAGTTACAGCTACAATGAGCAGTTCTTC
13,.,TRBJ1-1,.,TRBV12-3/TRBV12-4,CASSLGGVTEAFF,TGTGCCAGCAGTTTAGGAGGGGTGACTGAAGCTTTCTTT
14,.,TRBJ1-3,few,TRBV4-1,CASSQGTNGNTIYF,TGCGCCAGCAGCCAAGGGACGAATGGAAACACCATATATTTT
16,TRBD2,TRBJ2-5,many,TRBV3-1,CASSQEASGGEETQYF,TGTGCCAGCAGCCAAGAGGCTAGCGGGGGGGAAGAGACCCAGTACTTC
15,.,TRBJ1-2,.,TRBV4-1,CASSPRQPSNYGYTF,TGCGCCAGCAGCCCCCGACAGCCATCTAACTATGGCTACACCTTC
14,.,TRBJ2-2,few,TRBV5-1,CASSVQGNTGELFF,TGCGCCAGCAGCGTCCAGGGAAACACCGGGGAGCTGTTTTTT
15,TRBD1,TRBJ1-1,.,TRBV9,CASSSGTGGNTEAFF,TGTGCCAGCAGCTCCGGGACAGGGGGTAACACTGAAGCTTTCTTT
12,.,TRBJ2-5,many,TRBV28,CASSPSGPHQYF,TGTGCCAGCAGTCCGAGCGGACCACACCAGTACTTC
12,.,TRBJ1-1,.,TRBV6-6,CASSAGSTEAFF,TGTGCCAGCAGTGCAGGGAGCACTGAAGCTTTCTTT
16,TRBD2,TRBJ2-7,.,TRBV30,CAWGEGSGGSSYEQYF,TGTGCCTGGGGAGAGGGTAGCGGGGGAAGCTCCTACGAGCAGTACTTC
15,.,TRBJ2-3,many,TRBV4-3,CASSPEGLAADTQYF,TGCGCCAGCAGCCCAGAGGGGCTGGCGGCAGATACGCAGTATTTT
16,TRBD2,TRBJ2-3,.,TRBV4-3,CASSPRSSGGADTQYF,TGCGCCAGCAGCCCCAGATCTAGCGGGGGGGCAGATACGCAGTATTTT
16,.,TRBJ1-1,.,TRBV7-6,CASSRDRRLISTEAFF,TGTGCCAGCAGCCGGGACCGGCGACTTATCAGCACTGAAGCTTTCTTT
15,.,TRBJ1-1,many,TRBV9,CASSRRQEQNTEAFF,TGTGCCAGCAGCAGAAGACAGGAACAGAACACTGAAGCTTTCTTT
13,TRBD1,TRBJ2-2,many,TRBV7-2,CASRYRGTGELFF,TGTGCCAGCAGGTACAGGGGGACCGGGGAGCTGTTTTTT
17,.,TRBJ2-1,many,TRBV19,CASSIKPLLQGYNEQFF,TGTGCCAGTAGTATAAAGCCCCTCTTACAGGGCTACAATGAGCAGTTCTTC
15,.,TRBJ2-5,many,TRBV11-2,CASSFPQGQGETQYF,TGTGCCAGCAGCTTTCCCCAGGGTCAGGGAGAGACCCAGTACTTC
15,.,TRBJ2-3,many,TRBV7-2,CASSLEGVGTDTQYF,TGTGCCAGCAGCTTAGAAGGCGTCGGCACAGATACGCAGTATTTT
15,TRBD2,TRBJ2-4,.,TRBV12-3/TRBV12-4,CASRTGTSAKNIQYF,TGTGCCAGCAGAACCGGGACTAGTGCCAAAAACATTCAGTACTTC
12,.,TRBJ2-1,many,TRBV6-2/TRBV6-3,CASSYSRGEQFF,TGTGCCAGCAGTTACTCTAGGGGTGAGCAGTTCTTC
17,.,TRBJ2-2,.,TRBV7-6,CASSLARPGARTGELFF,TGTGCCAGCAGCTTAGCTCGGCCAGGGGCGCGAACCGGGGAGCTGTTTTTT
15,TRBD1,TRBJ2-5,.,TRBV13,CASSSSLDRGETQYF,TGTGCCAGCAGCTCTTCCTTGGACAGGGGAGAGACCCAGTACTTC
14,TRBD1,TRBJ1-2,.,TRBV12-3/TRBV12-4,CASSRAEGANGFTF,TGTGCCAGCAGTAGGGCAGAGGGGGCAAATGGCTTCACCTTC
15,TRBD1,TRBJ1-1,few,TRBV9,CASSPRQGPYTEAFF,TGTGCCAGCAGCCCGCGACAGGGTCCGTACACTGAAGCTTTCTTT
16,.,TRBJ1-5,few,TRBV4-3,CASSQERGYSNQPQHF,TGCGCCAGCAGCCAAGAAAGGGGATATAGCAATCAGCCCCAGCATTTT
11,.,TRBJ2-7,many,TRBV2,CASTVGYEQYF,TGTGCCAGCACCGTAGGGTACGAGCAGTACTTC
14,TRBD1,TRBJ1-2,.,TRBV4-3,CASSFRGGGDGYTF,TGCGCCAGCAGCTTCAGGGGGGGCGGCGATGGCTACACCTTC
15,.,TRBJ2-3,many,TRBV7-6,CASSLGGADTDTQYF,TGTGCCAGCAGCTTAGGCGGGGCCGACACAGATACGCAGTATTTT
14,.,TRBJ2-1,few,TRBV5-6,CASSFDGFYNEQFF,TGTGCCAGCAGCTTCGATGGCTTCTACAATGAGCAGTTCTTC
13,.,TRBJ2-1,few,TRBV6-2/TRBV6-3,CASRRRVYNEQFF,TGTGCCAGCCGGCGCAGGGTATACAATGAGCAGTTCTTC
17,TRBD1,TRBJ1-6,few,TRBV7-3,CASSLGTGSSYNSPLHF,TGTGCCAGCAGCTTAGGGACAGGGAGCTCCTATAATTCACCCCTCCACTTT
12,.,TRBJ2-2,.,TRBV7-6,CASSMISGELFF,TGTGCCAGCAGCATGATTTCGGGGGAGCTGTTTTTT